The entry below describes one TCR beta chain. The antigen remains undetermined. At baseline, cycle 4 day 1, and cycle 7 day 1, blood was sampled. V lost 0 bases, J lost 4 bases, and 7 bases stayed unmatched. This CDR3 has 17 residues. CDR1 and CDR2 from the germline V gene are SGHDT and YYEEEE. Here immunoSEQ multiplex PCR was the method, and the copy in TCRdb shows in-frame clones only, minus some. The table has 95,000 to 150,000 clones, less than 95% seen once; the top ten hold roughly 0.8%. The entry originates in a study of OX40 agonist ivuxolimab in advanced cancers. Study details: Enrolled patients in dose escalation had cancers that were hepatocellular carcinoma, melanoma, renal cell or head and neck cancer.

Study results and limitations: Researchers did not establish what antigens the expanded peripheral T cells target.

This rearrangement joins TRBV5-6 to TRBJ2-5; 12 nucleotides line up with TRBD2. The sequencing used CD4+ or CD8+ T cells sorted from blood, collected in a trial of the OX40 agonist ivuxolimab. This TCR came from an adult with an advanced solid tumor such as melanoma, head and neck, liver or kidney cancer. This chain's CDR3 is CASSLELAGGEIETQYF. The CDR3, as DNA: TGTGCCAGCAGCTTGGAGCTAGCGGGAGGGGAAATAGAGACCCAGTACTTC.